One T cell receptor beta chain is described in this entry. The antigen is unknown. These data originate in a study of T-cell reconstitution after alpha-beta-depleted transplantation in children. It was with unique molecular identifiers that the TCRbeta library was prepared. TCRdb processed the PCR reads anew with MiXCR; each CDR3 protein has one entry. The repertoire includes 540,000 or so distinct CDR3 sequences, under 30% of them detected once, and over 12% sits in the top ten. Study-level findings and limits: Several hundred expanded graft clones reportedly were the source of alpha-beta T cells about two months after transplant. T-cell counts and diversity were attributed mostly to newly produced T cells one year after transplant. At day 60, the high TCRbeta diversity found in some patients originated from recipient T cells and thymic progenitors that had survived.

Germline V gives CDR1 DFQATT, CDR2 SNEGSKA (reference sequence). Trimming stripped 3 bases from V and 0 bases from J, with 14 bases between. The CDR3 has 16 amino acids. The sample was PBMCs, mostly from graft donor cells, taken 360 days after TCRalphabeta/CD19-depleted stem cell transplant. V and J are TRBV20-1 and TRBJ2-2, with a weak D call TRBD2 (6 bases). The source of this sequence is a boy under two years old who had a stem cell transplant for acute myeloid leukemia, so the T cells may come from the graft donor. In nucleotides, the CDR3 is TGCAGTGCTAGGGGCGGACTAATTTCGAACACCGGGGAGCTGTTTTTT. It yields the protein CSARGGLISNTGELFF.